This T cell receptor beta chain was sequenced for a study of CD8 T cells in Susac syndrome. Germline V lookup: CDR1 SGHVS, CDR2 FQNEAQ. V shed 1 base, J shed 6 bases, and the junction held 9 bases outside the gene matches. The CDR3 is made up of 16 amino acids. It was with random hexamers that roughly 0.45 to 1 ug RNA was reverse transcribed. TCRdb re-analysed the immunoSEQ multiplex PCR reads in MiXCR, keeping a single row per CDR3 protein. The sample includes roughly 60,000 distinct CDR3 sequences, approximately 90% of them seen just once. The TCR sequence derives from a human donor in good health. Sequencing input: CD8+ T cells from PBMCs. The rearrangement links TRBV7-8 to TRBJ1-2; 9 nucleotides agree with TRBD1. For the CDR3, the DNA is TGTGCCAGCAGCTTAGGCCCCCCACAGGGGGCGGATGGCTACACCTTC. This codes for CASSLGPPQGADGYTF. Based on the CDR3 plus reference TRBV7-8 and TRBJ1-2, the full variable domain is GAGVSQSPRYKVAKRGQDVALRCDPISGHVSLFWYQQALGQGPEFLTYFQNEAQLDKSGLPSDRFFAERPEGSVSTLKIQRTQQEDSAVYLCASSLGPPQGADGYTFGSGTRLTVV.